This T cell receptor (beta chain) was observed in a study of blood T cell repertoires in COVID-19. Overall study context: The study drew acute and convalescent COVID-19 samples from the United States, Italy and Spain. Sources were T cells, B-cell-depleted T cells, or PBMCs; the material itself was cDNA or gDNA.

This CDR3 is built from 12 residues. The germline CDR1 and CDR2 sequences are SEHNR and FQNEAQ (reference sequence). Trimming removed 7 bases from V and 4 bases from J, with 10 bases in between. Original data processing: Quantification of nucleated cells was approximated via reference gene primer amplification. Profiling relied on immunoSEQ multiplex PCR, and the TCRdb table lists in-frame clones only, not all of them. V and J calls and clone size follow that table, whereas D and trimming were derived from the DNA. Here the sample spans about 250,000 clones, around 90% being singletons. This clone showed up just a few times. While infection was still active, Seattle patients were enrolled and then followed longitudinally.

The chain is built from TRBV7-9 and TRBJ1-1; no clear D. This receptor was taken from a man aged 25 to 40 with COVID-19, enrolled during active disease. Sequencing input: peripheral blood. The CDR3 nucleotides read TGTGCCAGCACCCCGGTTCTCACTGAAGCTTTCTTT. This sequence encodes CASTPVLTEAFF.